This T cell receptor (beta chain) was recovered during a study of cytomegalovirus exposure and HLA in healthy donors. The CDR3 has 12 residues. CDR1 and CDR2 from the germline V gene are SGHAT and FQNNGV. V was pared by 1 base and J by 8 bases, with 8 bases between. The primer mix had 60 Vbeta and 13 Jbeta primers. TCRdb keeps only in-frame clones here, not all; method: immunoSEQ multiplex PCR. The data hold around 190,000 clones, with 65% to 85% observed a single time. The rearrangement links TRBV11-2 to TRBJ2-5; the D gene is possibly TRBD2 (6 bases). The clonotype comes from a woman between 18 and 30 years old in good health and CMV-seronegative. Sequenced: PBMCs. CDR3 protein: CASSLGAGTQYF. As DNA, the CDR3 is TGTGCCAGCAGCTTAGGGGCGGGAACCCAGTACTTC.